The 27 T cell receptor beta chains below were found in one sample sequenced in a study of T cells in Graves' hyperthyroidism and ophthalmopathy (dated by TCRdb to between 2019 and 2020). Receptors were amplified or captured by multiplex PCR. The listed sequencing device is Illumina HiSeq 2000. The TCR beta CDR3 regions were amplified from the RNA transcripts. For the first round of RT-PCR on the TCR CDR3, the HTBI primer set was used together with the Qiagen OneStep RT-PCR kit. Using fastp trimming at Q25 and MiXCR clonotype assembly, TCRdb reanalyzed the public sequencing data and kept in-frame beta chains. Here each entry gathers all rows of one CDR3 protein and keeps the most common genes and DNA. The sample includes a few hundred thousand distinct CDR3 sequences, with around 20% observed a single time. Together, the top ten hold 26% of the sample. Sequenced input: blood. All receptors come from a young man with Graves' hyperthyroidism.

This chain connects TRBV9 to TRBJ1-1; 7 nucleotides agree with TRBD1. The CDR3 runs 17 residues. Germline V gives CDR1 SGDLS, CDR2 YYNGEE. Trimming took 4 bases from V and 5 from J; bases not matched to a gene: 17. The CDR3 is CASSLHRDRAGGTEAFF. The CDR3 DNA follows: TGTGCCAGCAGCCTTCACCGGGACAGAGCTGGGGGAACTGAAGCTTTCTTT.

This clonotype was recorded many times. This rearrangement joins TRBV19 to TRBJ1-2; no clear D. V was cut by 1 base and J by 6 bases, with 9 bases left in between. Germline loops: CDR1 LNHDA, CDR2 SQIVND (reference sequence). The CDR3 is made up of 13 amino acids. The CDR3 sequence: CASSIGLLNGYTF. The CDR3 DNA follows: TGTGCCAGTAGTATAGGGCTGCTGAATGGCTACACCTTC.

This clonotype was detected ten times or more. This chain connects TRBV12-3 or TRBV12-4 to TRBJ1-5, with a weak D call TRBD1 (5 bases). Trimming took off 6 bases at V and 8 bases at J, with 14 bases between the two ends. The CDR3 has 13 amino acids. As DNA, the CDR3 is TGTGCCAGCAGAAGGGACCCCTATAAGCCCCAGCATTTT. This gives the protein CASRRDPYKPQHF.

This clonotype was observed at least ten times. The rearrangement uses TRBV12-3 or TRBV12-4 and TRBJ2-7, with D hard to call. The V and J ends lost 6 bases and 4 bases respectively, with 10 bases between them. This CDR3 has 12 residues. The DNA for the CDR3 is TGTGCCAGCAGCCTACACCCTTACGAGCAGTACTTC. Its protein is CASSLHPYEQYF.

This clonotype showed up many times. The chain couples TRBV11-2 to TRBJ2-5; 11 nucleotides line up with TRBD2. J was trimmed by 5 bases and V by 2 bases; bases with no gene match: 7. Looked up from germline, CDR1 is SGHAT and CDR2 is FQNNGV. The CDR3 covers 16 residues. CDR3 sequence reads: CASSLSVRTSGETQYF. In DNA, the CDR3 is TGTGCCAGCAGCTTAAGCGTGCGGACTAGCGGGGAGACCCAGTACTTC.

The chain couples TRBV20-1 to TRBJ2-7; D may be TRBD2 (5 bases). This CDR3 spans 13 amino acids. Looked up from germline, CDR1 is DFQATT and CDR2 is SNEGSKA (reference sequence). The ends were cut back, 5 bases at V and 0 bases at J, with 11 bases in the middle. Written as DNA, the CDR3 is TGCAGTGCTCGACCGGGAATCTCCTACGAGCAGTACTTC. Translated, it gives CSARPGISYEQYF.

The CDR3 DNA follows: TGTGCCAGCAGCCTGGGGACGAGCTCTGGGGCCAACGTCCTGACTTTC. As protein: CASSLGTSSGANVLTF. J is TRBJ2-6 and V is TRBV14; D might be TRBD1 or TRBD2, each matching 5 bases. Trimming removed 4 bases at V and 0 bases at J, with 10 bases between. Germline V gene lookup returns CDR1 SGHDN and CDR2 FVKESK. This CDR3 has 16 amino acids. Filled out from reference TRBV14 and TRBJ2-6, the complete variable domain reads EAGVTQFPSHSVIEKGQTVTLRCDPISGHDNLYWYRRVMGKEIKFLLHFVKESKQDESGMPNNRFLAERTGGTYSTLKVQPAELEDSGVYFCASSLGTSSGANVLTFGAGSRLTVL.

This clonotype was counted a few times. The chain couples TRBV6-1 to TRBJ1-6, with 8 bases fitting TRBD1. Trimming removed 5 bases from V and 14 bases from J; junction bases left unmatched: 17. Per the germline V gene, CDR1 is MNHNS and CDR2 is SASEGT. The CDR3 sequence is 16 residues long. The chain's CDR3 is CASSPIPGQALLSLHF. The CDR3 DNA reads as TGTGCCAGCAGTCCGATCCCGGGACAGGCTCTGCTGTCCCTCCACTTT.

Points on this clonotype: This sequence may be a read error, since a much larger clone differs from it by one base. The V and J genes are TRBV2 and TRBJ2-2, with D unclear. Germline V gene lookup returns CDR1 SNHLY and CDR2 FYNNEI. CDR3 length: 14 amino acids. Trimming pared 1 base from V and 8 bases from J, leaving 11 bases between. This CDR3 reads CASSEVDKAGELFF. CDR3 in DNA: TGTGCCAGCAGTGAAGTCGACAAGGCGGGGGAGCTGTTTTTT.

The rearrangement joins TRBV4-1 to TRBJ1-1; 7 bases fit TRBD1. J lost 7 bases, V lost 7 bases, and 9 bases had no gene match. CDR3 length: 13 amino acids. Germline CDR1 reads MGHRA; CDR2 reads YSYEKL. This CDR3 reads CASNSDRSGEAFF. The DNA of the CDR3 is TGCGCCAGCAACTCGGACAGGTCTGGTGAAGCTTTCTTT.

This clonotype was counted many times. This chain links TRBV2 with TRBJ1-2, with a tentative D call TRBD1 (5 bases). The germline gives CDR1 SNHLY, CDR2 FYNNEI. The CDR3 totals 15 residues. Trimming pared 0 bases from V and 4 bases from J, leaving 12 bases between. The CDR3 coding sequence is TGTGCCAGCAGTGAAGCTACAGGTTTCATCTATGGCTACACCTTC. It encodes CASSEATGFIYGYTF.

This clonotype was found many times. This sequence joins TRBV2 and TRBJ1-6; D unresolved. Germline V CDR1 and CDR2: SNHLY, FYNNEI. The V gene lost 4 bases and the J gene lost 0 bases, with 10 bases spanning the gap. The CDR3 length is 16 residues. CDR3 in amino acids: CASSGKGSSYNSPLHF. Written as DNA, the CDR3 is TGTGCCAGCAGTGGGAAGGGAAGCTCCTATAATTCACCCCTCCACTTT.

This clonotype was recorded a few times. Here the CDR3 reads CASSPHPDGAQTGELFF. CDR3 bases: TGTGCCAGCAGCCCCCACCCGGACGGGGCCCAAACCGGGGAGCTGTTTTTT. The rearrangement uses TRBV9 and TRBJ2-2; D possibly matches TRBD1 or TRBD2 (5 bases each). The V end was cut by 4 bases, the J end by 5 bases, with 21 bases between. Germline V CDR1 and CDR2: SGDLS, YYNGEE. The CDR3 spans 17 residues.

Many counts were recorded for this clonotype. The V call is TRBV6-1, the J call TRBJ1-6; 10 bases are a match to TRBD1. This CDR3 spans 12 amino acids. CDR1 is MNHNS and CDR2 is SASEGT in the germline V gene. V shed 6 bases and J 13 bases; nucleotides not matched to a gene: 3. As DNA, the CDR3 is TGTGCCAGCAGGGGACAGGGGCATCCCCTCCACTTT. The encoded protein is CASRGQGHPLHF.

On this clonotype: With a much larger clone just one base away, this may be a read error. This chain links TRBV28 with TRBJ1-2; D is unresolved. The CDR3 contains 15 residues. CDR1 and CDR2 from the germline V gene are MDHEN and SYDVKM. CDR3: CASRLDVVGFSGCTF. In nucleotides, the CDR3 is TGTGCCAGCAGATTAGATGTCGTAGGTTTCTCTGGCTGCACCTTC.

This clonotype has ten or more counts. The chain recombines TRBV20-1 with TRBJ1-1; 8 nucleotides match TRBD1. This CDR3 is built from 14 residues. The germline CDR1 and CDR2 sequences are DFQATT and SNEGSKA (reference sequence). V lost 6 bases to trimming and J lost 1 base; unmatched junction nucleotides: 7. The CDR3 DNA reads TGCAGTGCAACCAGGGGGCGCCGGAACACTGAAGCTTTCTTT. Translated: CSATRGRRNTEAFF.

This clonotype was observed many times. CDR3: CASSLAGRNTIYF. The CDR3 DNA sequence: TGTGCCAGCAGCTTGGCAGGGAGGAACACCATATATTTT. The gene calls are TRBV5-5 and TRBJ1-3; D might be TRBD1 (5 bases). V was trimmed by 0 bases and J by 7 bases, leaving 8 bases between them. The germline CDR1 and CDR2 sequences are SGHKS and YYEKEE (reference sequence). The CDR3 consists of 13 residues.

This clonotype was detected ten times or more. CDR3 loop: CASSIGVYEQYF. CDR3 DNA sequence: TGTGCCAGCAGCATAGGCGTATACGAGCAGTACTTC. The rearrangement links TRBV12-3 or TRBV12-4 to TRBJ2-7, with D unclear. Trimming pared 6 bases from V and 4 bases from J, leaving 10 bases between. The CDR3 extends over 12 amino acids.

This clonotype was observed at least ten times. The chain employs TRBV30 and TRBJ2-2, with D unclear. This CDR3 region has 13 residues. V lost 4 bases, J lost 0 bases, and 6 bases lay in between. Germline V gives CDR1 GTSNPN, CDR2 SVGIG (reference sequence). CDR3 loop: CAWTPANTGELFF. CDR3 coding DNA: TGTGCCTGGACCCCCGCGAACACCGGGGAGCTGTTTTTT. Based on the CDR3 plus reference TRBV30 and TRBJ2-2, the full variable domain is SQTIHQWPATLVQPVGSPLSLECTVEGTSNPNLYWYRQAAGRGLQLLFYSVGIGQISSEVPQNLSASRPQDRQFILSSKKLLLSDSGFYLCAWTPANTGELFFGEGSRLTVL.

This clonotype was found many times. The rearrangement links TRBV28 to TRBJ2-7; D unresolved. The CDR3 consists of 14 residues. Germline values: CDR1 MDHEN, CDR2 SYDVKM. The V end lost 3 bases, the J end lost 3 bases, and 12 bases lay between the germline ends. Here the CDR3 reads CASSFGRANYEQYF. In DNA form, the CDR3 reads TGTGCCAGCAGTTTTGGGCGCGCGAACTACGAGCAGTACTTC.

This clonotype was seen at least ten times. The rearrangement uses TRBV6-5 and TRBJ1-3; the D is unclear. This CDR3 is built from 16 residues. The V gene lost 4 bases and the J gene lost 0 bases, with 13 bases spanning the gap. CDR1 is MNHEY, CDR2 SVGAGI, per germline. The CDR3 reads CASSFKAGISGNTIYF. The CDR3 DNA is TGTGCCAGCAGTTTCAAGGCGGGGATCTCTGGAAACACCATATATTTT.

In this sample, this clonotype turned up many times. The rearrangement uses TRBV2 and TRBJ2-2, with D perhaps matching TRBD1 (5 bases). Trimming left V 6 bases short and J 4 bases short, with 12 bases between. The CDR3 consists of 14 residues. Germline loops: CDR1 SNHLY, CDR2 FYNNEI. CDR3 region: CASSRVFSTGELFF. In nucleotides, the CDR3 is TGTGCCAGCAGCAGGGTGTTCTCCACCGGGGAGCTGTTTTTT. Drawing the rest from reference TRBV2 and TRBJ2-2, the complete variable domain is EPEVTQTPSHQVTQMGQEVILRCVPISNHLYFYWYRQILGQKVEFLVSFYNNEISEKSEIFDDQFSVERPDGSNFTLKIRSTKLEDSAMYFCASSRVFSTGELFFGEGSRLTVL.

This clonotype was seen repeatedly, ten times or more. The CDR3 region is CASSQRENIQYF. CDR3 DNA sequence: TGTGCCAGCAGTCAAAGGGAAAACATTCAGTACTTC. The V and J genes are TRBV2 and TRBJ2-4, with D hard to call. The V end lost 5 bases, the J end lost 5 bases, and 7 bases lay between the germline ends. The germline V gene has CDR1 SNHLY and CDR2 FYNNEI. The CDR3 runs to 12 residues.

This clonotype was counted once. CDR3 nucleotides: TGTGCCAGCAGTTTGGGTAGAGCTAATAACTATGGCTACACCTTC. The encoded protein is CASSLGRANNYGYTF. The rearrangement links TRBV6-5 to TRBJ1-2, with unresolved D. The length of the CDR3 is 15 residues. Germline V gene data show CDR1 as MNHEY and CDR2 as SVGAGI. The V end lost 4 bases, the J end lost 1 base, and 13 bases lay between the germline ends.

This clonotype was counted many times. The rearrangement joins TRBV4-2 to TRBJ1-5; a weak D match, TRBD1 (6 bases). The CDR3 has 17 amino acids. V shed 0 bases and J shed 1 base, with 13 bases lying between them. Germline CDR1 is LGHNA and CDR2 is YNFKEQ. The CDR3 region has the DNA TGTGCCAGCAGCCAAGAAGGTGGCAGGGGAAGCAATCAGCCCCAGCATTTT. It translates to CASSQEGGRGSNQPQHF.

At least ten counts were recorded for this clonotype. J is TRBJ1-1 and V is TRBV5-1; maybe TRBD1 (5 bases). Germline V CDR1 and CDR2: SGHRS, YFSETQ. V was trimmed by 3 bases and J by 6 bases, leaving 9 bases between them. The CDR3 is 12 residues long. The CDR3 DNA reads TGCGCCAGCAGCTCGGGGGGGGCTGAAGCTTTCTTT. Amino acid sequence: CASSSGGAEAFF.

The chain is built from TRBV6-2 or TRBV6-3 and TRBJ1-1; 9 bases are a match to TRBD1. This CDR3 has 18 amino acids. Germline V gene sequence: CDR1 MNHEY, CDR2 SVGEGT. The V and J ends lost 0 bases and 5 bases, in that order; junction bases with no gene match: 13. The CDR3 nucleotides read TGTGCCAGCAGTTACTCTTGGACAGGGGAAGGAGGGTGGACTGAAGCTTTCTTT. Translated: CASSYSWTGEGGWTEAFF.